In its sample, the clone carrying this TCR beta chain was seen many times. What it recognizes is unknown. The trim removed 5 bases at V and 8 bases at J, leaving 10 bases unmatched. Per the germline V gene, CDR1 is SEHNR and CDR2 is FQNEAQ (reference sequence). The CDR3 has 16 amino acids. This sample is drawn from a study of T-cell memory formation after mild COVID-19. General study points: Among clones contracting day 15 to 85, CD4/CD8 was balanced, whereas later expanders leaned CD4+. Largely, contracting CD4+ clones fell within CM and EM, and contracting CD8+ clones within EMRA.

Each CDR3 protein gets one entry after TCRdb re-called the 5' RACE reads with MiXCR. In the table there are 200,000 to 300,000 distinct CDR3 sequences, 15% of which are singletons. The chain combines TRBV7-9 with TRBJ2-3, with 13 bases that match TRBD2. The sample taken for sequencing was PBMCs or a T cell subset sorted from them (not recorded which). The TCR comes from an adult woman who had mild COVID-19 (a few samples of this study predate the infection). Cell type and time point are not known. CDR3 coding DNA: TGTGCCAGCAGCAGCGACGGGACTAGCGGGGTGACTACGCAGTATTTT. Its protein product is CASSSDGTSGVTTQYF.